A selection of T cell receptor beta chains follows, all from one sample in a study of CD8 T cells in ankylosing spondylitis. TCRdb re-called the 5' RACE reads through MiXCR, storing one row per CDR3 protein. The sample yields around 150,000 distinct CDR3 sequences, 11% seen once. Sequencing used blood, either unsorted or a sorted T cell fraction (not recorded which). These receptors were taken from a male donor with ankylosing spondylitis or in good health (not recorded which). Each CDR3 is given with its conserved first and last residue. D genes are given only for firm matches. Only part of the rows carry a size: once, few, many, or a class if the clone is expanded.

j_call | d_call | clone_size | v_call | cdr3_aa | cdr3_nt
TRBJ2-1 | - | many | TRBV10-1 | CASSAFVGEQFF | TGCGCCAGCAGTGCTTTTGTGGGTGAGCAGTTCTTC
TRBJ2-7 | - | few | TRBV7-2 | CASSLELAREQYF | TGTGCCAGCAGCTTAGAGTTAGCGAGGGAGCAGTACTTC
TRBJ2-5 | - | few | TRBV12-3/TRBV12-4 | CASTLDSRETQYF | TGTGCCAGCACCTTAGACTCCCGGGAGACCCAGTACTTC
TRBJ2-2 | TRBD1 | few | TRBV11-2 | CASSLRTGGLTGELFF | TGTGCCAGCAGCTTACGGACAGGGGGCTTAACCGGGGAGCTGTTTTTT
TRBJ2-3 | TRBD2 | many | TRBV10-3 | CAISDSGSVSDTQYF | TGTGCCATCAGTGATAGCGGGAGTGTCTCAGATACGCAGTATTTT
TRBJ2-3 | - | many | TRBV10-3 | CAIRNLGGDTQYF | TGTGCCATCAGGAACCTTGGCGGAGATACGCAGTATTTT
TRBJ2-5 | - | many | TRBV5-1 | CASSLLQQETQYF | TGCGCCAGCAGCTTGTTACAGCAAGAGACCCAGTACTTC
TRBJ2-3 | - | few | TRBV7-9 | CASSFGKGLATDTQYF | TGTGCCAGCAGCTTCGGGAAGGGACTCGCCACAGATACGCAGTATTTT
TRBJ2-1 | - | few | TRBV14 | CASSQAQGWGNEQFF | TGTGCCAGCAGCCAAGCCCAGGGTTGGGGCAATGAGCAGTTCTTC
TRBJ1-6 | - | few | TRBV11-2 | CASSLGGSAGPPLHF | TGTGCCAGCAGCTTAGGAGGTTCGGCAGGGCCACCCCTCCACTTT
TRBJ2-2 | - | - | TRBV4-3 | CASSQDSRSWNTGELFF | TGCGCCAGCAGCCAAGATTCAAGATCCTGGAACACCGGGGAGCTGTTTTTT
TRBJ2-1 | TRBD2 | many | TRBV5-1 | CASSFLAGDYNEQFF | TGCGCCAGCAGCTTCCTAGCGGGAGATTACAATGAGCAGTTCTTC
TRBJ1-4 | - | many | TRBV6-1 | CASTGSANEKLFF | TGTGCCAGCACAGGGTCGGCGAATGAAAAACTGTTTTTT
TRBJ2-5 | - | many | TRBV20-1 | CSARPRQGRGETQYF | TGCAGTGCTAGACCAAGACAGGGGAGGGGAGAGACCCAGTACTTC
TRBJ2-1 | TRBD2 | - | TRBV11-2 | CASSLRVFNSGRYEQFF | TGTGCCAGCAGCTTACGCGTTTTTAATAGCGGGAGGTATGAGCAGTTCTTC
TRBJ1-2 | - | - | TRBV19 | CASRVTGLDGYTF | TGTGCCAGTAGGGTGACAGGATTGGATGGCTACACCTTC
TRBJ1-4 | TRBD1 | many | TRBV20-1 | CSARGQKKLFF | TGCAGTGCCAGGGGGCAAAAAAAACTGTTTTTT
TRBJ1-3 | - | many | TRBV6-6 | CASSYGGLDTIYF | TGTGCCAGCAGTTACGGGGGGCTGGACACCATATATTTT
TRBJ2-2 | - | few | TRBV7-8 | CASSLEDRDTGELFF | TGTGCCAGCAGCTTAGAGGACAGAGACACCGGGGAGCTGTTTTTT
TRBJ1-5 | - | - | TRBV7-9 | CASSFSYQPQHF | TGTGCCAGCAGCTTCTCTTATCAGCCCCAGCATTTT
TRBJ2-2 | - | many | TRBV10-3 | CAISRDNTGELFF | TGTGCCATCAGCCGGGACAACACCGGGGAGCTGTTTTTT
TRBJ1-2 | TRBD1 | many | TRBV5-6 | CASSEITGTGKFGYTF | TGTGCCAGCAGCGAGATAACCGGGACAGGGAAGTTTGGCTACACCTTC
TRBJ2-5 | - | few | TRBV12-3/TRBV12-4 | CASSFLQGPRETQYF | TGTGCCAGCAGTTTCCTTCAGGGCCCCCGAGAGACCCAGTACTTC
TRBJ2-2 | TRBD1 | many | TRBV5-1 | CASSITGAEAGELFF | TGCGCCAGCAGCATTACAGGGGCGGAAGCCGGGGAGCTGTTTTTT
TRBJ2-1 | - | many | TRBV5-5 | CASSLTGHPYNEQFF | TGTGCCAGCAGCTTGACGGGTCACCCCTACAATGAGCAGTTCTTC
TRBJ2-2 | TRBD1 | many | TRBV5-1 | CASRTGTVGTGELFF | TGCGCCAGCAGGACCGGGACAGTCGGCACCGGGGAGCTGTTTTTT
TRBJ1-1 | TRBD1 | many | TRBV20-1 | CSASPTQGGARTEAFF | TGCAGTGCTAGTCCCACCCAAGGGGGCGCAAGGACTGAAGCTTTCTTT
TRBJ1-2 | - | many | TRBV5-1 | CASSLAGVTNYGYTF | TGCGCCAGCAGCTTGGCCGGGGTAACTAACTATGGCTACACCTTC
TRBJ2-1 | TRBD2 | - | TRBV6-1 | CASSRSGIVNNEQFF | TGTGCCAGCAGCCGTAGCGGGATTGTAAACAATGAGCAGTTCTTC
TRBJ2-1 | - | many | TRBV4-3 | CASSPTRTGSYNEQFF | TGCGCCAGCAGCCCCACCAGAACAGGTTCCTACAATGAGCAGTTCTTC
TRBJ2-4 | - | few | TRBV5-1 | CASSVGGLDIQYF | TGCGCCAGCAGCGTTGGGGGATTGGACATTCAGTACTTC
TRBJ2-1 | - | few | TRBV7-2 | CASSLGGSLTYNEQFF | TGTGCCAGCAGCTTAGGCGGCAGCTTGACCTACAATGAGCAGTTCTTC
TRBJ2-2 | - | - | TRBV10-2 | CADSHFGNTGELFF | TGCGCCGATTCCCATTTCGGTAACACCGGGGAGCTGTTTTTT
TRBJ2-3 | TRBD2 | - | TRBV11-2 | CASSLALAGGQTDTQYF | TGTGCCAGCAGTCTGGCACTAGCGGGAGGGCAAACAGATACGCAGTATTTT
TRBJ2-1 | - | many | TRBV5-1 | CASSLEAGVRNEQFF | TGCGCCAGCAGCTTGGAAGCGGGTGTGAGGAATGAGCAGTTCTTC
TRBJ2-7 | - | - | TRBV11-2 | CASSFSQGRYEQYF | TGTGCCAGCAGCTTTAGTCAGGGAAGGTACGAGCAGTACTTC
TRBJ2-1 | TRBD2 | - | TRBV19 | CASSTGLASDGNEQFF | TGTGCCAGTAGCACCGGACTAGCCTCGGACGGTAATGAGCAGTTCTTC
TRBJ2-7 | - | - | TRBV20-1 | CSARLQGWTYEQYF | TGCAGTGCTAGACTACAGGGATGGACCTACGAGCAGTACTTC
TRBJ1-6 | - | - | TRBV4-2 | CASSQVPGGEGSYNSPLHF | TGTGCCAGCAGCCAAGTTCCCGGCGGAGAGGGCTCCTATAATTCACCCCTCCACTTT
TRBJ2-5 | TRBD2 | many | TRBV7-2 | CASSLVSGRTPETQYF | TGTGCCAGCAGCTTAGTTAGCGGGAGGACCCCAGAGACCCAGTACTTC
TRBJ2-7 | TRBD1 | many | TRBV7-2 | CASSFRQGSYEQYF | TGTGCCAGCAGCTTTCGACAGGGATCCTACGAGCAGTACTTC
TRBJ2-5 | - | - | TRBV2 | CASREGAQETQYF | TGTGCCAGCAGGGAGGGGGCACAAGAGACCCAGTACTTC
TRBJ1-1 | - | - | TRBV27 | CASSNMGVAEAFF | TGTGCCAGCAGTAATATGGGAGTAGCTGAAGCTTTCTTT
TRBJ2-1 | TRBD2 | - | TRBV7-2 | CASSPRAGVSNEQFF | TGTGCCAGCAGCCCAAGAGCGGGAGTTTCCAATGAGCAGTTCTTC
TRBJ2-1 | TRBD2 | many | TRBV5-1 | CASSSRGGGEQFF | TGCGCCAGCAGCTCCCGGGGGGGCGGTGAGCAGTTCTTC